One T cell receptor beta chain is described in this entry. This record comes from a study of beta chain features in type 1 diabetes. The CDR3 covers 16 residues. V gave up 2 bases and J gave up 0 bases, with 10 bases separating them. Germline V lookup: CDR1 LGHNA, CDR2 YSLEER. The entirety of the isolated RNA underwent reverse transcription, so expressed TCRB transcripts were sequenced. Produced via immunoSEQ multiplex PCR; TCRdb's table is partial and in-frame only. The table records 310,000 or so clones, 9.5% to 12% of them present only once. The specimen sequenced was naive CD4+ T cells from blood. The V and J genes are TRBV4-3 and TRBJ2-2; D is ambiguous. This sequence originates from a woman under 40 in good health. The CDR3 nucleotides are TGCGCCAGCAGCCAACGGTTCCCCGCGAACACCGGGGAGCTGTTTTTT. Residues: CASSQRFPANTGELFF.